This is a list of T cell receptor beta chains from one sample in a study of blood T cell repertoires in COVID-19. Data came from immunoSEQ multiplex PCR; TCRdb stores just in-frame clones and leaves some out. The data contain 350,000 to 500,000 clones, roughly 84% of them singletons. The sample consisted of PBMCs or T cells enriched from blood (not recorded which). These receptors all stem from a woman between 18 and 29 years old who had been exposed to COVID-19. Each CDR3 is given with its conserved first and last residue. The D gene is left open where the match is weak. The size entry is marked missing in some rows and otherwise reads once, few, many or a size class.

clone size,V gene,J gene,D gene,CDR3 protein,CDR3 DNA
.,TRBV15,TRBJ2-6,TRBD1,CATSREGDRGLAGANVLTF,TGTGCCACCAGCAGAGAAGGAGACAGGGGACTGGCTGGGGCCAACGTCCTGACTTTC
.,TRBV4-1,TRBJ2-7,TRBD2,CASSQDLLAEHYEQYF,TGCGCCAGCAGCCAAGATTTGCTAGCGGAACACTACGAGCAGTACTTC
.,TRBV11-2,TRBJ2-3,TRBD2,CASSSGTSGADTQYF,TGTGCCAGCAGCTCGGGGACTAGCGGGGCAGATACGCAGTATTTT
.,TRBV7-3,TRBJ2-3,.,CASSPYMEDTQYF,TGTGCCAGCAGCCCCTACATGGAGGATACGCAGTATTTT
.,TRBV15,TRBJ1-3,.,CATSIGRGSGNTIYF,TGTGCCACCAGCATAGGACGGGGCTCTGGAAACACCATATATTTT
.,TRBV19,TRBJ1-3,TRBD1,CASSVSGGLAGNTIYF,TGTGCCAGTAGTGTCTCAGGGGGACTCGCTGGAAACACCATATATTTT
.,TRBV7-2,TRBJ1-3,.,CASSLRPGSSGNTIYF,TGTGCCAGCAGCTTAAGGCCGGGAAGCTCTGGAAACACCATATATTTT
.,TRBV4-3,TRBJ1-2,.,CASSQERFYGYTF,TGCGCCAGCAGCCAAGAACGGTTCTATGGCTACACCTTC
once,TRBV6-4,TRBJ2-2,.,CASSRDLTNTGELFF,TGTGCCAGCAGTAGGGACTTGACGAACACCGGGGAGCTGTTTTTT
.,TRBV7-2,TRBJ2-7,.,CASSLVFSGSYEQYF,TGTGCCAGCAGCTTAGTATTTAGCGGATCCTACGAGCAGTACTTC
once,TRBV2,TRBJ2-7,.,CATSKEGSGSYEQYF,TGTGCCACCTCAAAGGAAGGTAGCGGTTCCTACGAGCAGTACTTC
.,TRBV19,TRBJ2-7,TRBD2,CASSSRTSGRAYEQYF,TGTGCCAGTAGTTCCCGGACTAGCGGGAGGGCCTACGAGCAGTACTTC
.,TRBV7-3,TRBJ1-6,TRBD1,CASSSSGTANSPLHF,TGTGCCAGCAGCTCTTCCGGGACAGCCAATTCACCCCTCCACTTT
.,TRBV14,TRBJ1-2,.,CASSQGAGSYGYTF,TGTGCCAGCAGCCAAGGGGCAGGGTCTTATGGCTACACCTTC
.,TRBV6-1,TRBJ2-4,TRBD2,CASRETSGGLAKNIQYF,TGTGCCAGCAGAGAAACTAGCGGGGGGCTAGCCAAAAACATTCAGTACTTC
.,TRBV5-8,TRBJ1-4,TRBD1,CASSLGDRGFGKLFF,TGTGCCAGCAGCTTGGGGGACAGGGGGTTCGGAAAACTGTTTTTT
once,TRBV5-8,TRBJ1-2,.,CASSLVAYGYTF,TGTGCCAGCAGCTTGGTGGCCTATGGCTACACCTTC
.,TRBV7-2,TRBJ2-7,TRBD1,CASSFPGQGSYEQYF,TGTGCCAGCAGTTTTCCGGGACAGGGCTCCTACGAGCAGTACTTC
once,TRBV12-3/TRBV12-4,TRBJ1-3,.,CASRSPAGYTIYF,TGTGCCAGCAGATCACCCGCGGGGTACACCATATATTTT
.,TRBV19,TRBJ1-1,.,CASSTGLGGEAFF,TGTGCCAGTAGTACGGGCCTTGGAGGTGAAGCTTTCTTT
.,TRBV4-3,TRBJ1-3,.,CASSQGTGGENTIYF,TGCGCCAGCAGCCAAGGTACGGGTGGAGAAAACACCATATATTTT
.,TRBV7-3,TRBJ2-2,.,CASSLLRDINTGELFF,TGTGCCAGCAGCTTATTGCGGGATATTAACACCGGGGAGCTGTTTTTT
.,TRBV28,TRBJ1-5,.,CASTPMGGNNQPQHF,TGTGCCAGCACCCCAATGGGGGGGAACAATCAGCCCCAGCATTTT
.,TRBV28,TRBJ1-1,TRBD1,CASRGTGETEAFF,TGTGCCAGCAGGGGGACAGGGGAAACTGAAGCTTTCTTT
.,TRBV5-4,TRBJ2-7,TRBD2,CASSKDGRGAYEQYF,TGTGCCAGCAGCAAAGACGGGAGGGGGGCCTACGAGCAGTACTTC
.,TRBV7-9,TRBJ1-3,.,CASSPGGGANGNTIYF,TGTGCCAGCAGCCCTGGTGGGGGCGCGAATGGAAACACCATATATTTT
few,TRBV11-2,TRBJ2-7,TRBD2,CASSPMTSGRTEQYF,TGTGCCAGCAGCCCCATGACTAGCGGGAGGACCGAGCAGTACTTC
.,TRBV4-1,TRBJ2-5,.,CASSPTGYSGETQYF,TGCGCCAGCAGCCCGACGGGATATAGCGGAGAGACCCAGTACTTC
.,TRBV4-3,TRBJ1-1,TRBD1,CASSAGGPFTEAFF,TGCGCCAGCAGCGCAGGGGGCCCGTTCACTGAAGCTTTCTTT
.,TRBV11-2,TRBJ2-2,TRBD2,CASSPIVLLAGPGELFF,TGTGCCAGCAGCCCCATAGTATTACTAGCGGGACCCGGGGAGCTGTTTTTT
.,TRBV18,TRBJ1-5,TRBD1,CASSLGQAGLNQPQHF,TGTGCCAGCTCACTAGGACAGGCCGGGCTCAATCAGCCCCAGCATTTT
.,TRBV27,TRBJ2-3,TRBD1,CASSLSHGQGMSTDTQYF,TGTGCCAGCAGTTTATCACACGGACAGGGTATGAGCACAGATACGCAGTATTTT
.,TRBV6-1,TRBJ2-1,.,CASSDRWGYGDEQFF,TGTGCCAGCAGTGACAGATGGGGCTATGGGGATGAGCAGTTCTTC
.,TRBV7-2,TRBJ2-3,.,CASSLAPNAQYF,TGTGCCAGCAGCTTAGCCCCTAATGCGCAGTATTTT
.,TRBV4-1,TRBJ1-4,.,CASSQDLQGIREKLFF,TGCGCCAGCAGCCAAGATCTTCAGGGGATTCGTGAAAAACTGTTTTTT
.,TRBV19,TRBJ2-2,TRBD1,CASSIFPGQGIGELFF,TGTGCCAGTAGTATTTTTCCGGGACAGGGGATCGGGGAGCTGTTTTTT
.,TRBV2,TRBJ1-6,.,CASRPEGQNNSPLHF,TGTGCCAGCAGGCCTGAGGGTCAGAATAATTCACCCCTCCACTTT
.,TRBV6-5,TRBJ1-2,.,CASRAAGVEGYTF,TGTGCCAGCAGGGCGGCAGGGGTGGAAGGCTACACCTTC
.,TRBV5-6,TRBJ1-2,.,CASSLTGYGYTF,TGTGCCAGCAGCTTGACAGGGTATGGCTACACCTTC
once,TRBV7-9,TRBJ2-3,TRBD2,CASSASGEGTDTQYF,TGTGCCAGCAGCGCGAGCGGGGAAGGCACAGATACGCAGTATTTT
.,TRBV10-1,TRBJ2-2,TRBD2,CASSGASGNTGELFF,TGCGCCAGCAGTGGGGCTAGCGGGAACACCGGGGAGCTGTTTTTT
.,TRBV18,TRBJ2-7,.,CASSPQGSYEQYF,TGTGCCAGCTCACCGCAGGGTTCCTACGAGCAGTACTTC
.,TRBV9,TRBJ1-4,.,CASSPMGQTNEKLFF,TGTGCCAGCAGCCCCATGGGACAAACTAATGAAAAACTGTTTTTT
.,TRBV10-3,TRBJ1-5,TRBD1,CAISETGGGNQPQHF,TGTGCCATCAGTGAGACAGGGGGCGGCAATCAGCCCCAGCATTTT